The 32 T cell receptor beta chains presented below share a single source sample, sequenced in a study of T cell repertoires in cytomegalovirus infection. These TCRs' antigens remain unknown. TCRdb passed the reads through MiXCR, listing each CDR3 protein once. The sample comprises roughly 500,000 distinct CDR3 sequences, approximately 40% of which are singletons, and 35% to 50% rests with the top ten. The specimen comprised cultured PBMCs, sampled from culture after CMV antigen stimulation. The origin of the receptors is a human donor in good health (CMV status not recorded). Some clones in this sample may be carry-over from other donors' samples.

The chain combines TRBV12-3 or TRBV12-4 with TRBJ2-1; tentatively, D is TRBD2 (5 bases). Trimming removed 10 bases from V and 5 bases from J, with 18 bases in between. This CDR3 spans 14 amino acids. This CDR3 is CANANGNPNNEQFF. The CDR3, as DNA: TGTGCCAACGCCAACGGGAACCCCAACAATGAGCAGTTCTTC.

The chain is built from TRBV19 and TRBJ1-2, with a weak D call TRBD1 (5 bases). This CDR3 is built from 15 residues. Germline-derived CDR1 and CDR2 are LNHDA and SQIVND (reference sequence). V was shortened by 6 bases and J by 4 bases, with 18 bases between the two germline ends. Written as DNA, the CDR3 is TGTGCCAGTAGCCTCCCCGGACAATTCCTCTATGGCTACACCTTC. It is translated as CASSLPGQFLYGYTF.

V and J are TRBV2 and TRBJ2-2; TRBD2 matches at 7 bases. Unmatched junction bases numbered 9, after V lost 8 bases and J lost 0 bases. This CDR3 is built from 16 residues. CDR1 and CDR2 from the germline V gene are SNHLY and FYNNEI. The CDR3 spells CASRGDGWANTGELFF. DNA for the CDR3: TGTGCCAGCCGGGGGGACGGCTGGGCGAACACCGGGGAGCTGTTTTTT.

The chain recombines TRBV5-1 with TRBJ2-1; D possibly corresponds to TRBD2 (5 bases). The V end lost 0 bases, the J end lost 2 bases, and 12 bases lay between the germline ends. The germline V gene has CDR1 SGHRS and CDR2 YFSETQ. The CDR3 runs 16 residues. The CDR3 DNA reads as TGCGCCAGCAGCTTGGAGGGTCGGGATGCCTACAATGAGCAGTTCTTC. Its protein product is CASSLEGRDAYNEQFF.

J is TRBJ2-7 and V is TRBV6-8; D is ambiguous. Germline V gene lookup returns CDR1 MNHGY and CDR2 SAAAGT. The CDR3 is made up of 14 amino acids. Trimming cost V 2 bases and J 2 bases, with 10 bases left between them. DNA for the CDR3: TGTGCCAGCAGTTACGGCGCAGCTACCTACGAGCAGTACTTC. It is translated as CASSYGAATYEQYF.

The chain couples TRBV7-9 to TRBJ1-3; unclear D gene. This CDR3 region has 13 residues. Germline V gives CDR1 SEHNR, CDR2 FQNEAQ (reference sequence). The V gene lost 3 bases and the J gene lost 4 bases, with 7 bases spanning the gap. The CDR3 region is CASSFQGGNTIYF. CDR3 nucleotides: TGTGCCAGCAGCTTCCAAGGGGGAAACACCATATATTTT.

This chain uses TRBV24-1 with TRBJ2-1; perhaps TRBD2 as D (5 bases). Trimming took off 4 bases at V and 6 bases at J, with 12 bases between the two ends. The CDR3 extends over 14 amino acids. Germline lookup yields CDR1 KGHDR and CDR2 SFDVKD. This CDR3 reads CATSDPGLANEQFF. The CDR3 DNA follows: TGTGCCACCAGTGACCCCGGACTTGCCAATGAGCAGTTCTTC.

This chain uses TRBV7-2 with TRBJ2-5; 14 bases fit TRBD2. The CDR3 length is 14 residues. J was trimmed by 2 bases and V by 9 bases; bases with no gene match: 2. Germline CDR1 SGHTA, CDR2 FQGNSA. The CDR3 DNA reads as TGTGCCAGTGGACTAGCGGGAGGTCAAGAGACCCAGTACTTC. It codes for CASGLAGGQETQYF.

The table lists this clonotype with a count of one. The J gene is TRBJ2-7, the V gene TRBV11-2; 9 positions agree with TRBD1. The CDR3 is 16 amino acids. Germline lookup yields CDR1 SGHAT and CDR2 FQNNGV. After removal of 3 bases from V and 0 bases from J, the junction contained 6 bases not matched to a gene. The CDR3 coding sequence is TGTGCCAGCAGCTTGACAGGGGGACGGGACTCCTACGAGCAGTACTTC. This sequence encodes CASSLTGGRDSYEQYF.

This clonotype appeared a few times. The gene calls are TRBV10-3 and TRBJ1-5; D unresolved. The germline V and J ends were trimmed by 10 bases and 1 base, with 11 bases remaining between them. The CDR3 has 13 amino acids. Germline V gene data show CDR1 as ENHRY and CDR2 as SYGVKD. CDR3 residues: CATSPASNQPQHF. CDR3 bases: TGTGCCACTTCCCCTGCGAGCAATCAGCCCCAGCATTTT.

The table lists this clonotype with a few counts. The chain employs TRBV3-1 and TRBJ2-5, with 8 bases identical to TRBD1. The V gene end was trimmed by 8 bases and the J gene end by 5 bases; junction bases not matched to a gene: 4. CDR1 and CDR2 (germline): LGHDT, YNNKEL (reference sequence). The CDR3 totals 12 residues. CDR3 DNA: TGTGCCAGCGACAGGGGCGCGGAGACCCAGTACTTC. It encodes CASDRGAETQYF.

The V gene is TRBV28, the J gene TRBJ2-3; D remains unclear. Germline assignment: CDR1 MDHEN and CDR2 SYDVKM. Trimming removed 5 bases at V and 0 bases at J, with 18 bases between. CDR3 size: 17 residues. CDR3 amino acids: CASSLPLVEPSTDTQYF. CDR3 coding DNA: TGTGCCAGCAGTCTCCCCCTCGTAGAGCCTAGCACAGATACGCAGTATTTT.

As for this clonotype: An end of the junction differs from the germline gene, which may be a read error. V usage is TRBV28 and J usage is TRBJ2-5; D is perhaps TRBD2 (7 bases). The length of the CDR3 is 8 residues. Germline assignment: CDR1 MDHEN and CDR2 SYDVKM. The CDR3, as DNA: TGTGCCGGGGGGGCCCCATGCTTC. This encodes CAGGAPCF.

The V and J genes are TRBV10-3 and TRBJ2-2; TRBD2 matches at 8 bases. Germline V lookup: CDR1 ENHRY, CDR2 SYGVKD. V dropped 7 bases and J dropped 8; count of bases not matched to a gene: 6. The CDR3 runs to 13 residues. CDR3 protein: CAIMLAGPGELFF. CDR3 DNA sequence: TGTGCCATCATGCTAGCGGGTCCAGGGGAGCTGTTTTTT.

The CDR3 here is CASSPTGLNEQFF. Here the CDR3 DNA reads TGTGCCAGTAGTCCGACAGGGTTGAATGAGCAGTTCTTC. This chain connects TRBV19 to TRBJ2-1, with 7 positions matching TRBD1. CDR3 size: 13 residues. Germline V gene sequence: CDR1 LNHDA, CDR2 SQIVND (reference sequence). Trimming at V came to 5 bases and at J to 7 bases, leaving 5 bases not matched to a gene.

This clonotype has only a few counts. The chain joins TRBV14 to TRBJ1-1; a possible D gene is TRBD1 (5 bases). The V end was cut by 2 bases, the J end by 8 bases, with 12 bases between. The CDR3 length is 13 residues. Germline V CDR1 and CDR2: SGHDN, FVKESK. The CDR3, as DNA: TGTGCCAGCAGCCAAACCCTTGAGGGGGAAGCTTTCTTT. This encodes CASSQTLEGEAFF.

The chain recombines TRBV29-1 with TRBJ2-7; 7 nucleotides align to TRBD1. This CDR3 has 13 residues. Per germline, CDR1 SQVTM and CDR2 ANQGSEA. Germline trimming cut 3 bases from V and 2 bases from J; bases unmatched to any gene: 4. The CDR3 DNA is TGCAGCGTTGAGGACAGGTCAACCTACGAGCAGTACTTC. Translated, it gives CSVEDRSTYEQYF.

This chain joins TRBV15 and TRBJ2-1, with 7 bases identical to TRBD2. The germline V gene encodes CDR1 LNHNV and CDR2 YYDKDF (reference sequence). This CDR3 spans 15 amino acids. Trimming cost V 5 bases and J 8 bases; bases outside gene matches: 12. CDR3 nucleotide sequence: TGTGCCACCAGCCTGCGGGAGAGTCTTGAGGATGAGCAGTTCTTC. This codes for CATSLRESLEDEQFF.

The J gene is TRBJ2-2, the V gene TRBV6-2 or TRBV6-3, with 12 bases that match TRBD2. Per the germline V gene, CDR1 is MNHEY and CDR2 is SVGEGT. With V trimmed by 10 bases and J by 5 bases, 8 bases remained unmatched. This CDR3 is built from 15 residues. The CDR3 DNA follows: TGTGCCACCCATCCCCTAGCGGGAGGGACCGGGGAGCTGTTTTTT. It codes for CATHPLAGGTGELFF.

V is TRBV27 and J is TRBJ2-5, with D tentatively TRBD1 (6 bases). Trimming took off 6 bases at V and 1 base at J, with 9 bases between the two ends. The CDR3 contains 13 residues. Germline assignment: CDR1 MNHEY and CDR2 SMNVEV (reference sequence). As DNA, the CDR3 is TGTGCCAGCAGGATACAGGGCCAAGAGACCCAGTACTTC. Amino acids: CASRIQGQETQYF.

V is TRBV19 and J is TRBJ1-5; D perhaps matches TRBD1 (5 bases). Germline assignment: CDR1 LNHDA and CDR2 SQIVND (reference sequence). CDR3 size: 15 residues. V gave up 3 bases and J gave up 2 bases, with 11 bases separating them. The CDR3, as DNA: TGTGCCAGTAGTATTACACAGGTGGGCAATCAGCCCCAGCATTTT. Its translation is CASSITQVGNQPQHF.

This clonotype was counted a few times. This sequence joins TRBV7-2 and TRBJ2-1, with 7 bases fitting TRBD2. The J segment lost 9 bases and the V segment lost 5 bases, leaving 19 bases of the junction unmatched. Per the germline V gene, CDR1 is SGHTA and CDR2 is FQGNSA. The CDR3 runs 17 residues. The CDR3 DNA follows: TGTGCCAGCAGCCTGCCGACTAGCACCTATTTAGCGAGTGAGCAGTTCTTC. As protein: CASSLPTSTYLASEQFF.

The rearrangement uses TRBV12-3 or TRBV12-4 and TRBJ2-7; D ambiguous. The ends were cut back, 3 bases at V and 1 base at J, with 10 bases in the middle. The CDR3 consists of 14 residues. CDR3 sequence (DNA): TGTGCCAGCAGTTTGCAAGGCGTGTCCTACGAGCAGTACTTC. Amino acids: CASSLQGVSYEQYF.

The CDR3 sequence is CASSLGPPPRTQYF. DNA for the CDR3: TGTGCCAGCAGCCTGGGACCCCCCCCTAGGACCCAGTACTTC. This sequence joins TRBV7-2 and TRBJ2-5; D tentatively reads TRBD1 or TRBD2 (5 bases each). Germline CDR1 SGHTA, CDR2 FQGNSA. Between the trimmed V and J ends, which lost 5 bases and 7 bases, there was a span of 17 bases. The CDR3 has 14 residues.

This clonotype was detected a few times. This rearrangement joins TRBV11-2 to TRBJ2-3, with D uncertain. The length of the CDR3 is 13 residues. V dropped 1 base and J dropped 2 bases, with 4 bases sitting between them. Germline CDR1 is SGHAT and CDR2 is FQNNGV. The CDR3 DNA reads TGTGCCAGCAGCTTAGTAGCCACAGATACGCAGTATTTT. This translates into CASSLVATDTQYF.

CDR3 nucleotides: TGTGCCAGCAGCGTCCGGGACAGGTCAACAGATACGCAGTATTTT. Its protein product is CASSVRDRSTDTQYF. The genes are TRBV11-1 and TRBJ2-3, with 8 bases aligning to TRBD1. The CDR3 is made up of 15 amino acids. Germline values: CDR1 SGHAT, CDR2 FQDESV (reference sequence). V lost 5 bases, J lost 3 bases, and 7 bases stayed unmatched.

This clonotype was counted only a few times. V gene TRBV7-9 combines with J gene TRBJ2-5, with D uncertain. Looked up from germline, CDR1 is SEHNR and CDR2 is FQNEAQ (reference sequence). Trimming stripped 1 base from V and 5 bases from J, with 8 bases between. This CDR3 has 13 residues. The CDR3 nucleotides read TGTGCCAGCAGCTTAGGCTGGTCGGAGACCCAGTACTTC. This encodes CASSLGWSETQYF.

The sample holds a few counts of this clonotype. The V and J genes are TRBV7-2 and TRBJ2-2, with 13 bases identical to TRBD2. CDR3 length equals 16 residues. CDR1 is SGHTA, CDR2 FQGNSA, per germline. The V and J ends lost 6 bases and 7 bases, in that order; junction bases with no gene match: 8. The CDR3 coding sequence is TGTGCCAGCAGTGGGATAGGACTAGCGGGAGTCGGGGAGCTGTTTTTT. This encodes CASSGIGLAGVGELFF.

The chain links TRBV7-9 to TRBJ2-1, with D perhaps TRBD2 (6 bases). The CDR3 is made up of 17 amino acids. With 1 base removed from V and 6 bases from J, the gap between germline ends came to 19 bases. The germline V gene has CDR1 SEHNR and CDR2 FQNEAQ (reference sequence). CDR3 DNA sequence: TGTGCCAGCAGCTTAGGGAGAGGAGGGGCGAGGACCAATGAGCAGTTCTTC. As protein: CASSLGRGGARTNEQFF.

The chain joins TRBV11-2 to TRBJ1-6; no definite D call. Per the germline V gene, CDR1 is SGHAT and CDR2 is FQNNGV. The CDR3 consists of 15 residues. With 6 bases removed from V and 5 bases from J, the gap between germline ends came to 14 bases. CDR3 protein: CASSDQDGNNSPLHF. The CDR3 DNA reads TGTGCCAGCAGTGATCAGGACGGAAATAATTCACCCCTCCACTTT. Together with reference TRBV11-2 and TRBJ1-6, the CDR3 gives the full variable domain: EAGVAQSPRYKIIEKRQSVAFWCNPISGHATLYWYQQILGQGPKLLIQFQNNGVVDDSQLPKDRFSAERLKGVDSTLKIQPAKLEDSAVYLCASSDQDGNNSPLHFGNGTRLTVT.

The sample holds a few counts of this clonotype. This chain links TRBV7-9 with TRBJ2-5; 8 bases line up with TRBD2. The CDR3 loop spans 17 amino acids. The ends lost 4 bases at V and 2 bases at J; junction bases unmatched: 12. The germline V gene encodes CDR1 SEHNR and CDR2 FQNEAQ (reference sequence). Here the CDR3 reads CASSSEGGGTIQETQYF. CDR3 in DNA: TGTGCCAGCAGCTCCGAGGGCGGGGGGACCATACAAGAGACCCAGTACTTC.

V usage is TRBV15 and J usage is TRBJ2-7, with D unresolved. Per germline, CDR1 LNHNV and CDR2 YYDKDF (reference sequence). With 1 base removed from V and 2 bases from J, the gap between germline ends came to 6 bases. This CDR3 spans 13 amino acids. The CDR3 bases are TGTGCCACCAGCAGAGCTCCACCCTACGAGCAGTACTTC. It encodes CATSRAPPYEQYF.